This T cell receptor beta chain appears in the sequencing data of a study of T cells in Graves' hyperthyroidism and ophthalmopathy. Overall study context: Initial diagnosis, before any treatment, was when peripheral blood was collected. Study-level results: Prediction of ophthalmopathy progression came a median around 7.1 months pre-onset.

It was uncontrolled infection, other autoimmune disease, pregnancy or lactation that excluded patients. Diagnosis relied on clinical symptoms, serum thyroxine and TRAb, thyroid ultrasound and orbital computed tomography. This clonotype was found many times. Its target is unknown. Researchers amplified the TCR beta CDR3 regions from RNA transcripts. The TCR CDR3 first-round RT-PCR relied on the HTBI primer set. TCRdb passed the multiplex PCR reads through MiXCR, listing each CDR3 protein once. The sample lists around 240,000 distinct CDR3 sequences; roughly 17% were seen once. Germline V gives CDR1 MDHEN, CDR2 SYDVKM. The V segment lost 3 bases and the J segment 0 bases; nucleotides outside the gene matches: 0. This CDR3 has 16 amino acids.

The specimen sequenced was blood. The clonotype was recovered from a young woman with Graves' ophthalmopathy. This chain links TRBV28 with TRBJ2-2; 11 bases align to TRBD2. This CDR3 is CASSLTSGTNTGELFF. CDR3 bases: TGTGCCAGCAGTTTGACTAGCGGGACGAACACCGGGGAGCTGTTTTTT.